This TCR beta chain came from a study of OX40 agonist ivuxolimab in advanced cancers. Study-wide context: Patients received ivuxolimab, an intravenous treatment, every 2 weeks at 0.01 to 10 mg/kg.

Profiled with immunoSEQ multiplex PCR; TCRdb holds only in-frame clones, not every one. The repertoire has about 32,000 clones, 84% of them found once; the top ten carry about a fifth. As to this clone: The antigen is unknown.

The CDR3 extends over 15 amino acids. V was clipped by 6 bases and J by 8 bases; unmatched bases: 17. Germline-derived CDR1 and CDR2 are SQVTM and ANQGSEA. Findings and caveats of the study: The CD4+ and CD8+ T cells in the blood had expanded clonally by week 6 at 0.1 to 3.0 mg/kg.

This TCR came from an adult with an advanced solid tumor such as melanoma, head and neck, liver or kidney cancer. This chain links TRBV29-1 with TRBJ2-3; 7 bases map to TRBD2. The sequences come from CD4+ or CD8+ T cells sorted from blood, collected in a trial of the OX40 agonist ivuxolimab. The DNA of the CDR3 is TGCAGCGTAGCCGGACTAGAGCTTGCCCGGGGTACGCAGTATTTT. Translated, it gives CSVAGLELARGTQYF.